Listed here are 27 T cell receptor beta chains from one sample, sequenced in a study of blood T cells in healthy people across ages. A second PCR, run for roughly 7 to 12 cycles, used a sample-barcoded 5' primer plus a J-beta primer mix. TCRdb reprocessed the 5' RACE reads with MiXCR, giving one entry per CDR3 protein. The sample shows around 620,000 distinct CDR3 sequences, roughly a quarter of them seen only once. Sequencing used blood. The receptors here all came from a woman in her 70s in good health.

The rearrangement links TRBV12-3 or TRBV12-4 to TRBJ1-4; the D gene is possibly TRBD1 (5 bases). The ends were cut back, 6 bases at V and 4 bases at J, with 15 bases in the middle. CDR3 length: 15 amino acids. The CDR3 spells CASSLRAAINEKLFF. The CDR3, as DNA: TGTGCCAGCAGCCTCAGGGCCGCCATTAATGAAAAACTGTTTTTT.

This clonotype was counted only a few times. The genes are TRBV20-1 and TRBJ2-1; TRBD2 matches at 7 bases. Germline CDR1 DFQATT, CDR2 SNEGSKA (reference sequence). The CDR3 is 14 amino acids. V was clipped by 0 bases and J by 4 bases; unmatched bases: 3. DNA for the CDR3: TGCAGTGCTAGAGAATGGCGGGGGTACAATGAGCAGTTCTTC. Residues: CSAREWRGYNEQFF.

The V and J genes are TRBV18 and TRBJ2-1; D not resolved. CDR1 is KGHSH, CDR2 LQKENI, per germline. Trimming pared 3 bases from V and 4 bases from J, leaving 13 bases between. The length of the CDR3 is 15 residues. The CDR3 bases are TGTGCCAGCTCACCCTCTGTCGGCCGTTACAATGAGCAGTTCTTC. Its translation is CASSPSVGRYNEQFF.

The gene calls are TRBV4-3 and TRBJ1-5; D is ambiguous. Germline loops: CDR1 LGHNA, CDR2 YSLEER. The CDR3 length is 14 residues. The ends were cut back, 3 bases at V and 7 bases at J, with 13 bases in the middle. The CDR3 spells CASSQALGPQPQHF. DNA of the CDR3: TGCGCCAGCAGCCAGGCTTTGGGTCCCCAGCCCCAGCATTTT.

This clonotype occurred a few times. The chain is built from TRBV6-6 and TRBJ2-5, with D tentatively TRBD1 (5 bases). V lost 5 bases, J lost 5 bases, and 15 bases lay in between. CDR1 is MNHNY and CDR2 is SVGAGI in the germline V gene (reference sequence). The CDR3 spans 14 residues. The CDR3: CASSPPGNAETQYF. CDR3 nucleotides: TGTGCCAGCAGTCCCCCAGGGAATGCGGAGACCCAGTACTTC.

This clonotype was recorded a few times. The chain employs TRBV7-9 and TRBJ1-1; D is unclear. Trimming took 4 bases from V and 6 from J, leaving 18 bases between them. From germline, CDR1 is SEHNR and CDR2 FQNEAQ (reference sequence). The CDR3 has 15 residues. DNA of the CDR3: TGTGCCAGCAGCTACGACGGGCCAACTAACTCTGAAGCTTTCTTT. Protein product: CASSYDGPTNSEAFF.

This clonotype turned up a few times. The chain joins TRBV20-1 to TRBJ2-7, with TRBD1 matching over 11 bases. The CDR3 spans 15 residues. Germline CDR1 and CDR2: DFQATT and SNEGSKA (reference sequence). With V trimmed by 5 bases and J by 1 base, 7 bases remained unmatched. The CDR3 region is CSAWRRDRGSYEQYF. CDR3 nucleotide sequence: TGCAGTGCTTGGCGACGGGACAGGGGGTCCTACGAGCAGTACTTC.

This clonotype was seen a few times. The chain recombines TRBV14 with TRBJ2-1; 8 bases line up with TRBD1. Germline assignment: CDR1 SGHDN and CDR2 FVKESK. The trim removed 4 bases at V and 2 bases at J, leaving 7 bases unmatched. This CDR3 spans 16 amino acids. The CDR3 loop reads CASSLTGAIPYNEQFF. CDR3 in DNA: TGTGCCAGCAGCCTGACAGGGGCGATCCCCTACAATGAGCAGTTCTTC.

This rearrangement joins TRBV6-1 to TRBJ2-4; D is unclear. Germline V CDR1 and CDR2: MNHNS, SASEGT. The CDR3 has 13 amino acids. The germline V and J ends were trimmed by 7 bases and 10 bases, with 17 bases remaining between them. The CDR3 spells CASTVGQVDIQYF. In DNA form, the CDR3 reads TGTGCCAGCACGGTGGGTCAGGTTGATATTCAGTACTTC.

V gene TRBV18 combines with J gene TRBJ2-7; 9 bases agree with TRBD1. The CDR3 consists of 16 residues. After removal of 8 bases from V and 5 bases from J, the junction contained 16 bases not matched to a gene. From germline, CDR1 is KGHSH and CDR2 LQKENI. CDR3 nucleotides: TGTGCCAGCACTTATACTCCGGGACAGGGTATCCACGAGCAGTACTTC. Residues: CASTYTPGQGIHEQYF.

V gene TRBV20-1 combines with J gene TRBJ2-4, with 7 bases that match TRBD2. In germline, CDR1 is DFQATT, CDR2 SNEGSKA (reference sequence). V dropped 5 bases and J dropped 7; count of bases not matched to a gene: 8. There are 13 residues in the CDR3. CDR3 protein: CSADGEGVNIQYF. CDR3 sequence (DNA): TGCAGTGCTGATGGGGAGGGTGTCAACATTCAGTACTTC.

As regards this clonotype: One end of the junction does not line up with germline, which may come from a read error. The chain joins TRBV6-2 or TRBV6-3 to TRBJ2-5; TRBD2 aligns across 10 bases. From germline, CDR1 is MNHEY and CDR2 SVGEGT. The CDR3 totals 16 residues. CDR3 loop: CDSSYYPSGGQETQYF. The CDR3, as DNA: TGTGACAGCAGTTACTATCCTAGCGGGGGACAAGAGACCCAGTACTTC.

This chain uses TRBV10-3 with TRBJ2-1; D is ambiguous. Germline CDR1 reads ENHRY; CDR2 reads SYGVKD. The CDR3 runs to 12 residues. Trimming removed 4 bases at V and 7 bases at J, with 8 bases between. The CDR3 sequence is CAISAALNEQFF. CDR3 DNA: TGTGCCATCAGTGCCGCGTTAAATGAGCAGTTCTTC.

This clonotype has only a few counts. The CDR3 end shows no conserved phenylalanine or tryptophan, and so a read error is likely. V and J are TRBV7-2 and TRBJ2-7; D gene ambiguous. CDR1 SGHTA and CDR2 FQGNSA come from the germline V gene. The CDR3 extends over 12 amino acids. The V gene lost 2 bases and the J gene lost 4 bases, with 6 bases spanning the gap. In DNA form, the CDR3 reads TGTGCCAGCAGCTTAAATCGTTACGAGCAGTACCTC. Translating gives CASSLNRYEQYL.

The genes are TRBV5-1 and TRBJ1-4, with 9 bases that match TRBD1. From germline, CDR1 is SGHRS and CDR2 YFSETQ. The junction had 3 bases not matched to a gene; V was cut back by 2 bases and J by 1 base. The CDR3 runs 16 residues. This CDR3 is CASSFGQGITNEKLFF. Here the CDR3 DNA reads TGCGCCAGCAGCTTTGGACAGGGGATAACTAATGAAAAACTGTTTTTT. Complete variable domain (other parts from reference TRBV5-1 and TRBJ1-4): KAGVTQTPRYLIKTRGQQVTLSCSPISGHRSVSWYQQTPGQGLQFLFEYFSETQRNKGNFPGRFSGRQFSNSRSEMNVSTLELGDSALYLCASSFGQGITNEKLFFGSGTQLSVL.

DNA of the CDR3: TGCAGCGCCCCCACTGAGTCCAGCGGGGGGTTTGAGACCCAGTACTTC. Translation gives CSAPTESSGGFETQYF. V usage is TRBV29-1 and J usage is TRBJ2-5; 9 bases fit TRBD2. The germline V gene encodes CDR1 SQVTM and CDR2 ANQGSEA. The CDR3 runs to 16 residues. V shed 7 bases, J shed 5 bases, and the junction held 17 bases outside the gene matches.

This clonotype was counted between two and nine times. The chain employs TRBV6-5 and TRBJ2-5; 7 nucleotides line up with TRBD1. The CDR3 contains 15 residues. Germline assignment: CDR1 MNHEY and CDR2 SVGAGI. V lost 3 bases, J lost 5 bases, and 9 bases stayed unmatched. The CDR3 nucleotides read TGTGCCAGCAGTTATGGGGCCAGGGGGTCTGAGACCCAGTACTTC. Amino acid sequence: CASSYGARGSETQYF.

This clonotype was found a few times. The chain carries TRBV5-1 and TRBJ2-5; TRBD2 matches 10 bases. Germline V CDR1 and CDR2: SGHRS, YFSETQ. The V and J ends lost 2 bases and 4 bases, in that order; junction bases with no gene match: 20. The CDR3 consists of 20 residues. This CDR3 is CASSFRYAASGGLSGETQYF. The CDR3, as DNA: TGCGCCAGCAGCTTTAGATATGCGGCTAGCGGGGGACTCTCTGGAGAGACCCAGTACTTC. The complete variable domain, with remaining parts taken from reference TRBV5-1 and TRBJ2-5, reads KAGVTQTPRYLIKTRGQQVTLSCSPISGHRSVSWYQQTPGQGLQFLFEYFSETQRNKGNFPGRFSGRQFSNSRSEMNVSTLELGDSALYLCASSFRYAASGGLSGETQYFGPGTRLLVL.

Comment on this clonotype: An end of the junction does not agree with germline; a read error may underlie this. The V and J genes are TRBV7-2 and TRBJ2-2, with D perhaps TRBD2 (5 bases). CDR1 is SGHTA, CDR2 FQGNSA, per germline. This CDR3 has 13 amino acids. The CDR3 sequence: CASSLYEYGELLF. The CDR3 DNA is TGTGCCAGCAGCTTATATGAATACGGGGAGCTGCTTTTT.

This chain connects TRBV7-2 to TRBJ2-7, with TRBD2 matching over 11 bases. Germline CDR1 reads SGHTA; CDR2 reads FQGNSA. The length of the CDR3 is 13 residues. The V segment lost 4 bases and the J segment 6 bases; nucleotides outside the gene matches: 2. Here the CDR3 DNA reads TGTGCCAGCAGCTCGACTAGCGGGGTCGAGCAGTACTTC. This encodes CASSSTSGVEQYF.

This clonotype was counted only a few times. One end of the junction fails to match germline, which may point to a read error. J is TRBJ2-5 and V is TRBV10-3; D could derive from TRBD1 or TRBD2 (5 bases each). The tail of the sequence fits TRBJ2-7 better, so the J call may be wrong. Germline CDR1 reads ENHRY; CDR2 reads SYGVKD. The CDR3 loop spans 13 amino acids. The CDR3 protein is CAIGEVGAYEQYF. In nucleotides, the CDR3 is TGTGCCATCGGTGAGGTGGGGGCCTACGAGCAGTACTTC.

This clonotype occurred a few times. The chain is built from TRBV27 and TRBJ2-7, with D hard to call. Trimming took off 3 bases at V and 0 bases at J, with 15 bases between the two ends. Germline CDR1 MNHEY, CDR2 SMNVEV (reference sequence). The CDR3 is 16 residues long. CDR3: CASSLGSPRYSYEQYF. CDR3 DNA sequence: TGTGCCAGCAGTTTGGGCAGTCCCAGGTACTCCTACGAGCAGTACTTC.

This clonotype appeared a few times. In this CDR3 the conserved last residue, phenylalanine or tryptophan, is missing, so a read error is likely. CDR3 coding DNA: TGTGCCAGCGCGGTACAGGGGAATAACAATGAGCAGTTCCTC. Translated: CASAVQGNNNEQFL. The chain joins TRBV6-4 to TRBJ2-1; 7 nucleotides line up with TRBD1. V lost 8 bases to trimming and J lost 5 bases; unmatched junction nucleotides: 9. The length of the CDR3 is 14 residues. Per germline, CDR1 MRHNA and CDR2 SNTAGT.

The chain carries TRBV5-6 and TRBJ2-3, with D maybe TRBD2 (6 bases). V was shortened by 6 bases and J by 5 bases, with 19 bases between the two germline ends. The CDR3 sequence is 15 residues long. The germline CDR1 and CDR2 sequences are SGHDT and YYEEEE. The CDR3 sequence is CASNRRQLARDTQYF. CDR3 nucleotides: TGTGCCAGCAACCGGAGACAACTAGCAAGAGATACGCAGTATTTT.

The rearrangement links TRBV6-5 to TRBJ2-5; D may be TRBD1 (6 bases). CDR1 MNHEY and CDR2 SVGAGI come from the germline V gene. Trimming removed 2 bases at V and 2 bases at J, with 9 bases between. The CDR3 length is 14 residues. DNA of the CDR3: TGTGCCAGCAGTTACAAGGACAGTCAAGAGACCCAGTACTTC. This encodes CASSYKDSQETQYF.

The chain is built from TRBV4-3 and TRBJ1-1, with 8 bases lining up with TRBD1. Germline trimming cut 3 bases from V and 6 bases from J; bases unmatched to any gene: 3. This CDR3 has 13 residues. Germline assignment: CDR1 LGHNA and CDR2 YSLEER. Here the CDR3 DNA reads TGCGCCAGCAGCCAGACAGGGGAATCTGAAGCTTTCTTT. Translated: CASSQTGESEAFF.

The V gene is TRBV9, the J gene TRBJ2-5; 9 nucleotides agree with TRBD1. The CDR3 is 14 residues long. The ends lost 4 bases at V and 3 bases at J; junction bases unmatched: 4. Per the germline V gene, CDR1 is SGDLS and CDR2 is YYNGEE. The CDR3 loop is CASSRGQGKETQYF. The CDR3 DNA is TGTGCCAGCAGCCGGGGACAGGGAAAAGAGACCCAGTACTTC.